The 21 T cell receptor beta chains below were found in one sample sequenced in a study of T cells after yellow fever vaccination. In TCRdb, the 5' RACE reads were re-called with MiXCR into one record per CDR3 protein. This sample carries about 330,000 distinct CDR3 sequences, around 7.3% of them seen once, and the ten largest clones take roughly a sixth. Sequenced material: PBMCs, taken approximately 47 days after the first yellow fever vaccination. The receptors derive from a man between 18 and 35 years old who received the YFV17D yellow fever vaccine.

The chain couples TRBV18 to TRBJ2-1, with 10 bases aligning to TRBD2. The germline gives CDR1 KGHSH, CDR2 LQKENI. The CDR3 is 15 amino acids. The ends lost 2 bases at V and 6 bases at J; junction bases unmatched: 4. The CDR3 region is CASSPGSGGANEQFF. The CDR3 coding sequence is TGTGCCAGCTCACCAGGCAGCGGGGGGGCCAATGAGCAGTTCTTC.

This chain uses TRBV10-3 with TRBJ2-3; perhaps D is TRBD1 or TRBD2 (5 bases each). V was shortened by 4 bases and J by 6 bases, with 17 bases between the two germline ends. Germline V gives CDR1 ENHRY, CDR2 SYGVKD. The CDR3 runs 15 residues. CDR3 loop: CAISGDGAGGDTQYF. The CDR3 region has the DNA TGTGCCATCAGTGGGGACGGGGCTGGCGGGGATACGCAGTATTTT.

The J gene is TRBJ1-1, the V gene TRBV11-2, with D uncertain. Trimming removed 7 bases from V and 5 bases from J, with 11 bases in between. Germline CDR1 and CDR2: SGHAT and FQNNGV. This CDR3 has 12 residues. The CDR3 is CASTRDGTEAFF. The CDR3, as DNA: TGTGCCAGCACCCGGGATGGGACTGAAGCTTTCTTT.

CDR3 sequence (DNA): TGCGCCAGCAGCTTGAGTAGCGGGGGGCCTCCTGGGAATGAGCAGTTCTTC. Amino acids: CASSLSSGGPPGNEQFF. The rearrangement links TRBV5-1 to TRBJ2-1; 10 nucleotides align to TRBD2. The CDR3 has 17 residues. V dropped 1 base and J dropped 7; count of bases not matched to a gene: 11. CDR1 SGHRS and CDR2 YFSETQ come from the germline V gene.

This clonotype appeared many times. The rearrangement links TRBV5-1 to TRBJ2-7; perhaps TRBD1 as D (5 bases). The ends were cut back, 7 bases at V and 4 bases at J, with 9 bases in the middle. The CDR3 totals 11 residues. Germline CDR1 SGHRS, CDR2 YFSETQ. In DNA, the CDR3 is TGCGCCAGCCGCAGGGCGTACGAGCAGTACTTC. Its translation: CASRRAYEQYF.

The gene calls are TRBV30 and TRBJ2-5; a possible D gene is TRBD1 (6 bases). The V gene lost 7 bases and the J gene lost 5 bases, with 14 bases spanning the gap. CDR1 GTSNPN and CDR2 SVGIG come from the germline V gene (reference sequence). CDR3 length: 12 residues. For the CDR3, the DNA is TGTGCCTCCGTTTCAGGGGTGGAGACCCAGTACTTC. Its translation: CASVSGVETQYF.

This rearrangement joins TRBV29-1 to TRBJ2-5; a possible D gene is TRBD2 (6 bases). Germline V gene lookup returns CDR1 SQVTM and CDR2 ANQGSEA. There are 14 residues in the CDR3. The V end lost 4 bases, the J end lost 5 bases, and 17 bases lay between the germline ends. CDR3 coding DNA: TGCAGCGTTGGTCTTAGCGGCCCCTCCGAGACCCAGTACTTC. Amino acid sequence: CSVGLSGPSETQYF.

This clonotype was counted ten times or more. The J gene is TRBJ2-5, the V gene TRBV12-3 or TRBV12-4; 9 nucleotides align to TRBD1. The CDR3 spans 15 residues. Unmatched junction bases numbered 7, after V lost 3 bases and J lost 5 bases. The CDR3 nucleotides read TGTGCCAGCAGTTTTCTGGGACAGGGTAGCGAGACCCAGTACTTC. It is translated as CASSFLGQGSETQYF.

This clonotype was seen ten or more times. This sequence joins TRBV7-2 and TRBJ2-1, with D unclear. Germline values: CDR1 SGHTA, CDR2 FQGNSA. The V end lost 3 bases, the J end lost 7 bases, and 10 bases lay between the germline ends. This CDR3 has 13 residues. Here the CDR3 DNA reads TGTGCCAGCAGCTTGGCCGTAGGAAATGAGCAGTTCTTC. Amino acids: CASSLAVGNEQFF.

In this sample, this clonotype turned up a few times. This rearrangement joins TRBV12-3 or TRBV12-4 to TRBJ2-3; 9 positions match TRBD2. With 8 bases clipped from V and 3 bases from J, the junction kept 6 bases outside the gene matches. This CDR3 contains 14 residues. CDR3 sequence reads: CASRPGLATDTQYF. The CDR3 DNA is TGTGCCAGCCGCCCCGGACTAGCGACAGATACGCAGTATTTT.

This rearrangement joins TRBV6-2 or TRBV6-3 to TRBJ2-1; 14 positions agree with TRBD2. V lost 5 bases to trimming and J lost 4 bases; unmatched junction nucleotides: 7. This CDR3 contains 17 residues. The germline CDR1 and CDR2 sequences are MNHEY and SVGEGT. The CDR3 DNA reads TGTGCCAGCAGTGCACGACTAGCGGGGGGGTTTTACAATGAGCAGTTCTTC. Translating gives CASSARLAGGFYNEQFF.

This clonotype was picked up a small number of times. The CDR3: CASSQAFVGGLEANIQYF. CDR3 bases: TGCGCCAGCAGCCAAGCCTTTGTCGGAGGACTAGAAGCAAACATTCAGTACTTC. The chain has TRBV4-3 and TRBJ2-4; 7 nucleotides agree with TRBD2. The ends lost 1 base at V and 6 bases at J; junction bases unmatched: 15. Germline lookup yields CDR1 LGHNA and CDR2 YSLEER. CDR3 length equals 18 residues.

This rearrangement joins TRBV7-2 to TRBJ1-5, with TRBD1 matching over 7 bases. The CDR3 contains 17 residues. V shed 1 base, J shed 0 bases, and the junction held 6 bases outside the gene matches. CDR1 SGHTA and CDR2 FQGNSA come from the germline V gene. The chain's CDR3 is CASSLGWDSYSNQPQHF. The CDR3 DNA follows: TGTGCCAGCAGCTTAGGGTGGGACAGTTATAGCAATCAGCCCCAGCATTTT.

The V and J genes are TRBV5-1 and TRBJ2-3; D is unclear. CDR1 is SGHRS and CDR2 is YFSETQ in the germline V gene. The CDR3 loop spans 15 amino acids. Trimming took 0 bases from V and 4 from J, leaving 12 bases between them. CDR3 nucleotide sequence: TGCGCCAGCAGCTTGGATGGGTTCGGCTCAGATACGCAGTATTTT. Its protein is CASSLDGFGSDTQYF.

This clonotype showed up many times. The chain employs TRBV5-1 and TRBJ2-1; D is possibly TRBD2 (5 bases). Germline V gene lookup returns CDR1 SGHRS and CDR2 YFSETQ. Trimming pared 4 bases from V and 0 bases from J, leaving 14 bases between. This CDR3 is 16 amino acids long. This CDR3 reads CASSDYGRISYNEQFF. CDR3 nucleotides: TGCGCCAGCAGCGACTACGGCAGGATCTCCTACAATGAGCAGTTCTTC.

This clonotype occurred a few times. The chain uses TRBV4-2 and TRBJ2-5; 8 nucleotides align to TRBD2. The CDR3 runs 15 residues. Germline-derived CDR1 and CDR2 are LGHNA and YNFKEQ. Germline trimming cut 2 bases from V and 0 bases from J; bases unmatched to any gene: 2. This CDR3 is CASSQLSGDQETQYF. DNA for the CDR3: TGTGCCAGCAGCCAACTTAGCGGGGACCAAGAGACCCAGTACTTC.

Ten or more counts support this clonotype. This chain joins TRBV4-3 and TRBJ1-3; tentatively, D is TRBD1 (6 bases). CDR3 length equals 17 residues. Trimming removed 4 bases from V and 1 base from J, with 17 bases in between. The germline CDR1 and CDR2 sequences are LGHNA and YSLEER. The CDR3 loop is CASSLTNTGQSGNTIYF. The DNA of the CDR3 is TGCGCCAGCAGCCTAACTAATACAGGGCAATCTGGAAACACCATATATTTT.

This clonotype was observed a handful of times. This sequence joins TRBV12-3 or TRBV12-4 and TRBJ2-7; TRBD1 aligns across 7 bases. After removal of 6 bases from V and 4 bases from J, the junction contained 9 bases not matched to a gene. The CDR3 has 14 residues. CDR3 sequence reads: CASRRGQNSYEQYF. The CDR3, as DNA: TGTGCCAGCAGACGGGGACAGAATAGTTACGAGCAGTACTTC.

The chain joins TRBV20-1 to TRBJ1-6, with unresolved D. CDR3 length: 16 residues. CDR1 DFQATT and CDR2 SNEGSKA come from the germline V gene (reference sequence). V lost 3 bases and J 7 bases, leaving 19 bases between the germline ends. The CDR3 region has the DNA TGCAGTGCTAGTTCTTCGCCACCTCCGGGAAATTCACCCCTCCACTTT. Translated: CSASSSPPPGNSPLHF.

Only a few counts were recorded for this clonotype. V is TRBV20-1 and J is TRBJ1-6, with D perhaps TRBD1 (6 bases). This CDR3 has 14 residues. Germline CDR1 reads DFQATT; CDR2 reads SNEGSKA (reference sequence). Trimming removed 1 base at V and 2 bases at J, with 6 bases between. Written as DNA, the CDR3 is TGCAGTGCTAGAGCAGGGGCCTATAATTCACCCCTCCACTTT. It codes for CSARAGAYNSPLHF.

This clonotype was found a few times. The chain is built from TRBV12-3 or TRBV12-4 and TRBJ2-7, with a tentative D call TRBD1 (6 bases). CDR3 length equals 13 residues. V dropped 5 bases and J dropped 3 bases, with 11 bases sitting between them. DNA of the CDR3: TGTGCCAGCAGTGTCGGACAGAACTACGAGCAGTACTTC. The encoded protein is CASSVGQNYEQYF.